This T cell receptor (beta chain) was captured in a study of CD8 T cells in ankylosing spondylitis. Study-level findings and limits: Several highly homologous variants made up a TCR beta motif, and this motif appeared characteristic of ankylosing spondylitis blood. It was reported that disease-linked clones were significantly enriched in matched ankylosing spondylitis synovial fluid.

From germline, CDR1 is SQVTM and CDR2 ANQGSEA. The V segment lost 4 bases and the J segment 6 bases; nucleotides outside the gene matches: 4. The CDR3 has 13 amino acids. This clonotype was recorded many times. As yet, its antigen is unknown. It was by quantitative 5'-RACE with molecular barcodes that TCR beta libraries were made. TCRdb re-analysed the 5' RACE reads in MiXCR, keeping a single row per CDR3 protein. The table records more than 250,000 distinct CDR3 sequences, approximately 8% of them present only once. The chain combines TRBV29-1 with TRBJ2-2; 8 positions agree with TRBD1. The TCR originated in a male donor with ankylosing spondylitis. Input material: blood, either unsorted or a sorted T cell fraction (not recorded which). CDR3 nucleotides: TGCAGCGTTGTACTACAGGGGGCCGGGGAGCTGTTTTTT. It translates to CSVVLQGAGELFF.